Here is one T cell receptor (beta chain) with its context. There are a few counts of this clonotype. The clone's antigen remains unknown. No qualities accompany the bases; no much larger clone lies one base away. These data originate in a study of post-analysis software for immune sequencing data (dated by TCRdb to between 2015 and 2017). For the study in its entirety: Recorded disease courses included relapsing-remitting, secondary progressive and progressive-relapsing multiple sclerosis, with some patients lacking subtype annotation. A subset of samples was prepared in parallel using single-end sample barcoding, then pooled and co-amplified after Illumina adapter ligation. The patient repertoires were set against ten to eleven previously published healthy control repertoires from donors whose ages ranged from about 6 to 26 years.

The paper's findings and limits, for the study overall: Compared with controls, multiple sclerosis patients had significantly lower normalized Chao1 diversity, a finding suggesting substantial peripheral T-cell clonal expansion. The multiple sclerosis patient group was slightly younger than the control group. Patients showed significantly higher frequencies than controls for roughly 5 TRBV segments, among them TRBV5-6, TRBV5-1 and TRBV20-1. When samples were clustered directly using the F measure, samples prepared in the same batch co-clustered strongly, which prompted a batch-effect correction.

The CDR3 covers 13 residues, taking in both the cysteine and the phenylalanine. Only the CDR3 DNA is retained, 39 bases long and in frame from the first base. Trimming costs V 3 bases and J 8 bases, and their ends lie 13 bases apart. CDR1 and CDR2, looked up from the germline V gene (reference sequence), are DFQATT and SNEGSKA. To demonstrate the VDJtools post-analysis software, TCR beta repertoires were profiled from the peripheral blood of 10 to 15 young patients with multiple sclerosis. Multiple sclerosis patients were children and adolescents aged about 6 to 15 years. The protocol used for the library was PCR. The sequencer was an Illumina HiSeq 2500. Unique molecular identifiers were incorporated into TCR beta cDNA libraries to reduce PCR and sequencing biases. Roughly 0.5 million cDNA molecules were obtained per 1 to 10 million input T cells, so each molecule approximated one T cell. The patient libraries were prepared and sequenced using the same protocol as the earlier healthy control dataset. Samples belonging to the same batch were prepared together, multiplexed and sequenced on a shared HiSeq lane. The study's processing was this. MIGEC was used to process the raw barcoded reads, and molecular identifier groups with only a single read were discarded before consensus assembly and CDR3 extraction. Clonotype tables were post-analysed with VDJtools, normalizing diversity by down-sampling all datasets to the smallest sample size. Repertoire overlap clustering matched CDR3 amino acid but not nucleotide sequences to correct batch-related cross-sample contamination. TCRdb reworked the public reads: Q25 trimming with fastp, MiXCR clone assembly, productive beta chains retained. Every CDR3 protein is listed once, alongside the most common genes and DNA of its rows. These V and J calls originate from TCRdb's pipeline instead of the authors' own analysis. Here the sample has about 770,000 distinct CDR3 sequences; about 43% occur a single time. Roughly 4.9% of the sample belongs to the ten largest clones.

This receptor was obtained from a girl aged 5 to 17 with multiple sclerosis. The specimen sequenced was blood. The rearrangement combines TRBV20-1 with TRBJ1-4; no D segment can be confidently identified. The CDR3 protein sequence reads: CSARAPLEEKLFF. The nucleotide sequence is TGCAGTGCTAGGGCCCCTCTTGAGGAAAAACTGTTTTTT.